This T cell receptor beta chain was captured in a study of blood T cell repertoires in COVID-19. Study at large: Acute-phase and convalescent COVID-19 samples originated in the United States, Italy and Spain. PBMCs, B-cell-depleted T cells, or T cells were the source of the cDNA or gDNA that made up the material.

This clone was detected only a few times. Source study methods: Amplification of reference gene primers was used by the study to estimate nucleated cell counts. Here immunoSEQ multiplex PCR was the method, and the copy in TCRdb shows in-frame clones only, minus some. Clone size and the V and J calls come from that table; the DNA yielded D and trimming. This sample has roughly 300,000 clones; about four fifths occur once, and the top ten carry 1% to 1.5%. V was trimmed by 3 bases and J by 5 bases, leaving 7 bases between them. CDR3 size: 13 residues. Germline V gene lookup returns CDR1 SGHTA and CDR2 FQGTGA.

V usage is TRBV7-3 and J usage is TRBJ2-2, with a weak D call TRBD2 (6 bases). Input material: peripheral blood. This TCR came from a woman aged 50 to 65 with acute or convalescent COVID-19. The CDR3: CASSFGGTGELFF. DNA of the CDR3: TGTGCCAGCAGCTTCGGAGGGACCGGGGAGCTGTTTTTT. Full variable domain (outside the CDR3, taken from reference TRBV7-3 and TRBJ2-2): GAGVSQTPSNKVTEKGKYVELRCDPISGHTALYWYRQSLGQGPEFLIYFQGTGAADDSGLPNDRFFAVRPEGSVSTLKIQRTERGDSAVYLCASSFGGTGELFFGEGSRLTVL.